The 32 T cell receptor beta chains below were found in one sample sequenced in a study of graft-versus-host responses after intestinal transplantation. This table comes from immunoSEQ multiplex PCR, and its TCRdb copy is limited to in-frame clones, with some not included. Here the sample spans fewer than 90,000 clones, about 94% being singletons. These receptors' antigens are unknown. The sample was unstimulated CD4+ T cells sorted from spleen or lymph node cells, taken before transplant. These receptors originate from a human donor who was the organ donor for an intestinal transplant.

Worth noting for this clone: A read error may produce the germline difference seen at one junction end. The rearrangement joins TRBV11-2 to TRBJ1-6; no clear D. Per the germline V gene, CDR1 is SGHAT and CDR2 is FQNNGV. CDR3 length equals 17 residues. The CDR3 reads CASSLESGPPYNSPLHF. CDR3 coding DNA: TGTGCCAGCAGCTTAGAGTCCGGACCTCCCTACAATTCACCCCTCCACTTT.

The gene calls are TRBV5-4 and TRBJ2-1; D tentatively reads TRBD1 or TRBD2 (5 bases each). V lost 4 bases to trimming and J lost 1 base, with 12 bases between them. Germline CDR1 reads SGHNT; CDR2 reads YYREEE (reference sequence). CDR3 length: 15 amino acids. For the CDR3, the DNA is TGTGCCAGCAGCGGGGGACGCTGGTCCTACAATGAGCAGTTCTTC. Its translation is CASSGGRWSYNEQFF.

V is TRBV6-1 and J is TRBJ2-2; D remains unclear. Germline V gene data show CDR1 as MNHNS and CDR2 as SASEGT. V lost 4 bases and J 5 bases, leaving 11 bases between the germline ends. The CDR3 covers 14 residues. CDR3 sequence reads: CASSVTVGTGELFF. CDR3 nucleotides: TGTGCCAGCAGTGTGACGGTTGGGACCGGGGAGCTGTTTTTT.

The genes are TRBV9 and TRBJ1-6; no clear D. Germline CDR1 SGDLS, CDR2 YYNGEE. V lost 3 bases and J 3 bases, leaving 7 bases between the germline ends. There are 14 residues in the CDR3. The CDR3 here is CASSGPDYNSPLHF. CDR3 nucleotides: TGTGCCAGCAGCGGTCCTGACTATAATTCACCCCTCCACTTT.

V gene TRBV19 combines with J gene TRBJ2-3; the D is unclear. V was cut by 0 bases and J by 8 bases, with 12 bases left in between. The CDR3 runs 14 residues. Germline V lookup: CDR1 LNHDA, CDR2 SQIVND (reference sequence). CDR3 loop: CASSIDMGRPTQYF. The CDR3 DNA is TGTGCCAGTAGTATAGACATGGGAAGGCCTACGCAGTATTTT. Full variable domain (remainder filled in from reference TRBV19 and TRBJ2-3): DGGITQSPKYLFRKEGQNVTLSCEQNLNHDAMYWYRQDPGQGLRLIYYSQIVNDFQKGDIAEGYSVSREKKESFPLTVTSAQKNPTAFYLCASSIDMGRPTQYFGPGTRLTVL.

The J gene is TRBJ2-5, the V gene TRBV5-1; 8 nucleotides align to TRBD1. The CDR3 totals 15 residues. Per the germline V gene, CDR1 is SGHRS and CDR2 is YFSETQ. V gave up 6 bases and J gave up 2 bases; unmatched junction bases: 9. The CDR3, as DNA: TGCGCCAGCACCTTAACCCAGGGGGCACAAGAGACCCAGTACTTC. Its translation: CASTLTQGAQETQYF.

The chain combines TRBV7-2 with TRBJ2-1; D may be TRBD2 (5 bases). The ends were cut back, 6 bases at V and 6 bases at J, with 12 bases in the middle. This CDR3 comprises 13 residues. The germline gives CDR1 SGHTA, CDR2 FQGNSA. CDR3 in DNA: TGTGCCAGCAGGAGGGTTATGGGCAATGAGCAGTTCTTC. Translation: CASRRVMGNEQFF.

V and J are TRBV11-3 and TRBJ1-2; 12 bases line up with TRBD1. V trimming: 6 bases; J trimming: 4 bases; junction bases outside the gene matches: 15. The CDR3 runs 18 residues. Germline-derived CDR1 and CDR2 are SGHNT and YENEEA. As DNA, the CDR3 is TGTGCCAGCAGACAAACAGGGACAGGGGGCGCTTTCCCCTATGGCTACACCTTC. It specifies CASRQTGTGGAFPYGYTF.

Of note for this clone: A junction boundary mismatches the germline segment, possibly from a read error. The V and J genes are TRBV7-7 and TRBJ2-5; the D call may be TRBD1 or TRBD2 (5 bases each). This CDR3 spans 13 amino acids. The V gene's germline CDR1 is SSHAT and CDR2 FNYEAQ (reference sequence). CDR3 sequence reads: CASTRDGLGTQYF. Written as DNA, the CDR3 is TGTGCTAGCACCCGGGACGGCCTTGGGACCCAGTACTTC.

This chain links TRBV5-1 with TRBJ2-3; 8 nucleotides line up with TRBD2. J gave up 8 bases and V 0 bases, and 11 bases lay outside the gene matches. Germline CDR1 reads SGHRS; CDR2 reads YFSETQ. This CDR3 is built from 16 residues. The CDR3 sequence is CASSLAFGGATSTQYF. CDR3 nucleotide sequence: TGCGCCAGCAGCTTGGCCTTCGGGGGGGCCACCTCTACGCAGTATTTT. The full variable domain, with the rest looked up from reference TRBV5-1 and TRBJ2-3, is KAGVTQTPRYLIKTRGQQVTLSCSPISGHRSVSWYQQTPGQGLQFLFEYFSETQRNKGNFPGRFSGRQFSNSRSEMNVSTLELGDSALYLCASSLAFGGATSTQYFGPGTRLTVL.

This chain links TRBV5-1 with TRBJ2-5; 10 bases agree with TRBD2. V trimming: 0 bases; J trimming: 13 bases; junction bases outside the gene matches: 3. The CDR3 spans 12 residues. The V gene's germline CDR1 is SGHRS and CDR2 YFSETQ. The CDR3 loop reads CASSLERGGLYF. The CDR3 nucleotides are TGCGCCAGCAGCTTGGAGCGGGGGGGATTGTACTTC.

CDR3 protein: CASSPGLRGRETQYF. The CDR3 DNA follows: TGTGCCAGCAGCCCAGGCCTGAGGGGCCGGGAGACCCAGTACTTC. V usage is TRBV7-7 and J usage is TRBJ2-5; D could derive from TRBD1 or TRBD2 (5 bases each). The CDR3 loop spans 15 amino acids. Trimming cost V 5 bases and J 5 bases, with 18 bases left between them. Germline assignment: CDR1 SSHAT and CDR2 FNYEAQ (reference sequence).

CDR3 nucleotide sequence: TGTGCCAGCAGCTTGATGGCTAGCAATCAGCCCCAGCATTTT. Residues: CASSLMASNQPQHF. V usage is TRBV5-4 and J usage is TRBJ1-5, with D unclear. The germline V and J ends were trimmed by 1 base and 0 bases, with 5 bases remaining between them. The CDR3 consists of 14 residues. Germline CDR1 SGHNT, CDR2 YYREEE (reference sequence).

This clone came up once. The CDR3 sequence: CASSPPDRGHYGYTF. For the CDR3, the DNA is TGTGCCAGCTCACCACCGGATCGGGGCCACTATGGCTACACCTTC. The chain recombines TRBV18 with TRBJ1-2; possibly TRBD1 for D (5 bases). The CDR3 length is 15 residues. Germline V gene lookup returns CDR1 KGHSH and CDR2 LQKENI. V lost 0 bases and J lost 3, with 11 bases in between.

The chain has TRBV7-2 and TRBJ1-3; D is ambiguous. Per germline, CDR1 SGHTA and CDR2 FQGNSA. The CDR3 is 13 residues long. Trimming removed 5 bases at V and 3 bases at J, with 8 bases between. The CDR3 coding sequence is TGTGCCAGCAGCCCCACCAATGGAAACACCATATATTTT. The encoded protein is CASSPTNGNTIYF.

The chain uses TRBV9 and TRBJ1-1; D may be TRBD1 (5 bases). CDR1 is SGDLS, CDR2 YYNGEE, per germline. Trimming left V 1 base short and J 4 bases short, with 8 bases between. The CDR3 length is 13 residues. As DNA, the CDR3 is TGTGCCAGCAGCGTACAGGGTAGCACTGAAGCTTTCTTT. It yields the protein CASSVQGSTEAFF. Full variable domain (remainder filled in from reference TRBV9 and TRBJ1-1): DSGVTQTPKHLITATGQRVTLRCSPRSGDLSVYWYQQSLDQGLQFLIQYYNGEERAKGNILERFSAQQFPDLHSELNLSSLELGDSALYFCASSVQGSTEAFFGQGTRLTVV.

The chain links TRBV5-1 to TRBJ1-2; perhaps TRBD1 as D (5 bases). The CDR3 is 15 amino acids. The germline V and J ends were trimmed by 0 bases and 3 bases, with 12 bases remaining between them. Germline values: CDR1 SGHRS, CDR2 YFSETQ. CDR3 bases: TGCGCCAGCAGCTTGGGACAGCCACTTGACTATGGCTACACCTTC. It encodes CASSLGQPLDYGYTF.

J is TRBJ2-3 and V is TRBV27, with no clear D. The CDR3 extends over 12 amino acids. Germline V lookup: CDR1 MNHEY, CDR2 SMNVEV (reference sequence). V was clipped by 6 bases and J by 4 bases, with 8 bases between them. The CDR3 sequence is CASRRFADTQYF. CDR3 sequence (DNA): TGTGCCAGCAGGCGGTTCGCAGATACGCAGTATTTT.

J is TRBJ2-3 and V is TRBV6-5; TRBD1 aligns across 8 bases. This CDR3 is 16 amino acids long. Germline V gives CDR1 MNHEY, CDR2 SVGAGI. With V trimmed by 2 bases and J by 2 bases, 6 bases remained unmatched. For the CDR3, the DNA is TGTGCCAGCAGTTACCCTGGACAGGGCCTCACAGATACGCAGTATTTT. The encoded protein is CASSYPGQGLTDTQYF.

This chain links TRBV27 with TRBJ1-1; a weak D match, TRBD1 (6 bases). This CDR3 spans 14 amino acids. Germline loops: CDR1 MNHEY, CDR2 SMNVEV (reference sequence). V gave up 5 bases and J gave up 6 bases, with 16 bases separating them. The CDR3 nucleotides are TGTGCCAGCAGTCTCTACGGACAGATACCTGAAGCTTTCTTT. Protein product: CASSLYGQIPEAFF.

V is TRBV5-1 and J is TRBJ2-1; 9 bases line up with TRBD2. The CDR3 is 17 amino acids. Germline V gene sequence: CDR1 SGHRS, CDR2 YFSETQ. Unmatched junction bases numbered 9, after V lost 0 bases and J lost 5 bases. The CDR3 coding sequence is TGCGCCAGCAGCTTGGCTGTGACTAGCGGTCAACACAATGAGCAGTTCTTC. This translates into CASSLAVTSGQHNEQFF. The whole variable domain, remainder taken from reference TRBV5-1 and TRBJ2-1, is KAGVTQTPRYLIKTRGQQVTLSCSPISGHRSVSWYQQTPGQGLQFLFEYFSETQRNKGNFPGRFSGRQFSNSRSEMNVSTLELGDSALYLCASSLAVTSGQHNEQFFGPGTRLTVL.

On this clone itself: The identical CDR3 is also encoded by other nucleotide sequences in the sample. The rearrangement links TRBV5-1 to TRBJ1-2; D not resolved. The CDR3 runs 12 residues. V shed 1 base and J shed 3 bases, with 4 bases lying between them. The germline V gene encodes CDR1 SGHRS and CDR2 YFSETQ. CDR3 nucleotides: TGCGCCAGCAGCTTGACAGACTATGGCTACACCTTC. Translated, it gives CASSLTDYGYTF.

The genes are TRBV4-1 and TRBJ1-3; the D is unclear. Trimming stripped 0 bases from V and 2 bases from J, with 14 bases between. The CDR3 covers 17 residues. CDR1 is MGHRA and CDR2 is YSYEKL in the germline V gene. The CDR3 here is CASSQDPGSKTGNTIYF. As DNA, the CDR3 is TGCGCCAGCAGCCAAGATCCGGGATCGAAAACTGGAAACACCATATATTTT.

In the case of this clone: One junction end does not reproduce the germline sequence, and a read error may be involved. The identical CDR3 is also encoded by other nucleotide sequences in the sample. The V and J genes are TRBV9 and TRBJ1-3; TRBD1 is a possible D gene (6 bases). The CDR3 runs 18 residues. Germline V lookup: CDR1 SGDLS, CDR2 YYNGEE. The CDR3 region has the DNA TGTGCCAGCAGCGTAGAGGGACACTCGTTCTCCTCTGGGAACACCATATATTTT. Amino acid sequence: CASSVEGHSFSSGNTIYF.

The chain uses TRBV19 and TRBJ1-6; the match to TRBD1 covers 7 bases. The CDR3 loop spans 14 amino acids. Germline lookup yields CDR1 LNHDA and CDR2 SQIVND (reference sequence). V lost 3 bases and J lost 7; bases outside the gene matches: 3. Here the CDR3 reads CASSMGQLNSPLHF. DNA of the CDR3: TGTGCCAGTAGTATGGGACAGCTGAATTCACCCCTCCACTTT.

The V gene is TRBV2, the J gene TRBJ2-2, with TRBD2 identical over 9 bases. Germline V CDR1 and CDR2: SNHLY, FYNNEI. The CDR3 is 16 residues long. V shed 6 bases and J 0 bases; nucleotides not matched to a gene: 5. The CDR3 DNA sequence: TGTGCCAGCAGCGATCGCGGGGGGGCGAACACCGGGGAGCTGTTTTTT. It yields the protein CASSDRGGANTGELFF. Full variable domain (rest looked up from reference TRBV2 and TRBJ2-2): EPEVTQTPSHQVTQMGQEVILRCVPISNHLYFYWYRQILGQKVEFLVSFYNNEISEKSEIFDDQFSVERPDGSNFTLKIRSTKLEDSAMYFCASSDRGGANTGELFFGEGSRLTVL.

The V call is TRBV6-5, the J call TRBJ1-2; no firm D call. The CDR3 runs to 13 residues. V lost 0 bases to trimming and J lost 4 bases, with 6 bases between them. Germline V gene lookup returns CDR1 MNHEY and CDR2 SVGAGI. The CDR3 DNA is TGTGCCAGCAGTTACTCGCAGCTCTATGGCTACACCTTC. Translating gives CASSYSQLYGYTF.

The chain combines TRBV10-3 with TRBJ1-4, with 7 bases matching TRBD1. J lost 8 bases, V lost 10 bases, and 13 bases had no gene match. From germline, CDR1 is ENHRY and CDR2 SYGVKD. The CDR3 totals 14 residues. CDR3 DNA sequence: TGTGCCACCGGAATCACAGGGGTCGGCGAAAAACTGTTTTTT. Protein product: CATGITGVGEKLFF.

This clone has only one observation. The rearrangement joins TRBV11-2 to TRBJ2-1; D remains ambiguous. CDR3 size: 16 residues. The germline gives CDR1 SGHAT, CDR2 FQNNGV. V lost 4 bases to trimming and J lost 3 bases, with 16 bases between them. Here the CDR3 reads CASSSRLGRNYNEQFF. DNA for the CDR3: TGTGCCAGCAGCTCCCGTCTCGGGCGGAACTACAATGAGCAGTTCTTC.

This chain connects TRBV28 to TRBJ1-2, with a tentative D call TRBD1 (6 bases). Per germline, CDR1 MDHEN and CDR2 SYDVKM. The CDR3 length is 12 residues. Trimming stripped 7 bases from V and 10 bases from J, with 16 bases between. The CDR3 here is CASTEGEGYYTF. The CDR3 DNA sequence: TGTGCCAGCACCGAGGGGGAGGGGTACTACACCTTC.

The rearrangement links TRBV11-2 to TRBJ2-7; 14 positions agree with TRBD2. Germline CDR1 SGHAT, CDR2 FQNNGV. The ends lost 5 bases at V and 2 bases at J; junction bases unmatched: 5. The CDR3 consists of 16 residues. CDR3 nucleotide sequence: TGTGCCAGCAGCCGGACTAGCGGGGGGAATACCTACGAGCAGTACTTC. This codes for CASSRTSGGNTYEQYF.

V and J are TRBV5-1 and TRBJ2-6; D may be TRBD1 (6 bases). The ends were cut back, 0 bases at V and 0 bases at J, with 10 bases in the middle. Germline values: CDR1 SGHRS, CDR2 YFSETQ. The CDR3 extends over 17 amino acids. CDR3 in DNA: TGCGCCAGCAGCTTGGAAACAGGGCTCTCTGGGGCCAACGTCCTGACTTTC. It yields the protein CASSLETGLSGANVLTF. The full variable domain, completed using reference TRBV5-1 and TRBJ2-6, is KAGVTQTPRYLIKTRGQQVTLSCSPISGHRSVSWYQQTPGQGLQFLFEYFSETQRNKGNFPGRFSGRQFSNSRSEMNVSTLELGDSALYLCASSLETGLSGANVLTFGAGSRLTVL.